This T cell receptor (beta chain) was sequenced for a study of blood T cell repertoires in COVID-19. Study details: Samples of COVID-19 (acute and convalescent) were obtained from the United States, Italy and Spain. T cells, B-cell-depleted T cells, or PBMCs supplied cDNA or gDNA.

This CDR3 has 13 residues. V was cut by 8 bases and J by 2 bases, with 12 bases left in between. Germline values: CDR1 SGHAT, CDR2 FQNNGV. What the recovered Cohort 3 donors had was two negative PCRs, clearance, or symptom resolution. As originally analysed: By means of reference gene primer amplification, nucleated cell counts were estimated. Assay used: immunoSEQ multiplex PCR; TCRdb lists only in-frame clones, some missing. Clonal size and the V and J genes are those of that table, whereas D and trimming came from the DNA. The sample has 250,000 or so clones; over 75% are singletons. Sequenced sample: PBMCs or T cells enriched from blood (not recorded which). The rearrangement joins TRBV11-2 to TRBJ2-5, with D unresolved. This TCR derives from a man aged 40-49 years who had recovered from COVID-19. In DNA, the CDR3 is TGTGCCAGCCAGGTCAGGTGGCAAGAGACCCAGTACTTC. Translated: CASQVRWQETQYF.